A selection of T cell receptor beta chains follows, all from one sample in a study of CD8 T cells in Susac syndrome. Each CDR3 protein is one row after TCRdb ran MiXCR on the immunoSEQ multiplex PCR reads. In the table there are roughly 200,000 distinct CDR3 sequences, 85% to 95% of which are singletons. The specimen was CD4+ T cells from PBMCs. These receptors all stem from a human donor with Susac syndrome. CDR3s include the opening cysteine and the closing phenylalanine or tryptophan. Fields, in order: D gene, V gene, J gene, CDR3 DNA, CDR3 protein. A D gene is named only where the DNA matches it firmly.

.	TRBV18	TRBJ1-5	TGTGCCAGCTCACCTCTTGGGGGATATAGCAATCAGCCCCAGCATTTT	CASSPLGGYSNQPQHF
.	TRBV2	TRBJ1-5	TGTGCCAGCAGTGACAGGGGTCGAAATCAGCCCCAGCATTTT	CASSDRGRNQPQHF
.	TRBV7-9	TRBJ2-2	TGTGCCAGCAGCTTAGGGGCCGCCGGGGAGCTGTTTTTT	CASSLGAAGELFF
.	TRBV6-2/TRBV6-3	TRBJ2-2	TGTGCCAGCCGGCGACTGAGCGGGGAGCTGTTTTTT	CASRRLSGELFF
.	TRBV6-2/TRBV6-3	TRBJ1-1	TGTGCCAGCAGTTACCTGGGGGCGCGGAACACTGAAGCTTTCTTT	CASSYLGARNTEAFF
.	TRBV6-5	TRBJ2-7	TGTGCCAGCAGTTACTCTGTTGGCAGGGGCGCCGAGCAGTACTTC	CASSYSVGRGAEQYF
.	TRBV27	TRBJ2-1	TGTGCCAGCAGTTTATTGGCCGCAAAAGAGGGTGAGCAGTTCTTC	CASSLLAAKEGEQFF
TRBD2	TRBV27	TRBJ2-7	TGTGCCAGCAGCCCTGAACCTAGCGGGAGGGCCAGTGACTACTACGAGCAGTACTTC	CASSPEPSGRASDYYEQYF
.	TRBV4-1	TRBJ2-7	TGCGCCAGCAGCCTCTCCTTCGCGAGTAGCGGAAGACTCTCCTACGAGCAGTACTTC	CASSLSFASSGRLSYEQYF
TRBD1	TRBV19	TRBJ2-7	TGTGCCAGTAGTAGCCCAGGGGGCGGCCTAAACGGAACCTACGAGCAGTACTTC	CASSSPGGGLNGTYEQYF
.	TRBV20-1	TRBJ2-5	TGCAGTGCCCAAAGTAGTCCGCAAGAGACCCAGTACTTC	CSAQSSPQETQYF
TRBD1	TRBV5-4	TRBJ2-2	TGTGCCAGCAGCATGGACAGGTCGGGCGGGGAGCTGTTTTTT	CASSMDRSGGELFF
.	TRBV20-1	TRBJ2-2	TGCAGTGCTAGAGCACCTTTCGGGTCACAATCGAACACCGGGGAGCTGTTTTTT	CSARAPFGSQSNTGELFF
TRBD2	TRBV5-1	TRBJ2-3	TGCGCCAGCAGCTTGACGGCTAGCGGGGGCGAATTCCCCCTTACGCAGTATTTT	CASSLTASGGEFPLTQYF
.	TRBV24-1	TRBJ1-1	TGTGCCACCAGTGCTGGGGGAGGCACTGAAGCTTTCTTT	CATSAGGGTEAFF
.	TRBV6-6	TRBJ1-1	TGTGCCAGCAGTTACTTCAGCGGAGACACTGAAGCTTTCTTT	CASSYFSGDTEAFF
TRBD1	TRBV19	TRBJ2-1	TGTGCCAGTAGTATGCAGGGACAGGGGTGGTATGAGCAGTTCTTC	CASSMQGQGWYEQFF
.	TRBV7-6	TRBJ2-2	TGTGCCAGCAGCTTACAAGAAGACGGGGAGCTGTTTTTT	CASSLQEDGELFF
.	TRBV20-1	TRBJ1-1	TGCAGTGCTAGAGTCCAGGGTGTTTACAACACTGAAGCTTTCTTT	CSARVQGVYNTEAFF
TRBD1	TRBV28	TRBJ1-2	TGTGCCAGCAGACCACAGGGGATTAACTATGGCTACACCTTC	CASRPQGINYGYTF
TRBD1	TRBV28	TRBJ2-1	TGTGCCAGCAGGGTGGGACAGGGTATAGATGAGCAGTTCTTC	CASRVGQGIDEQFF
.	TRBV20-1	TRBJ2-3	TGCAGTGCTCGGTTACCGCCCAAGACAGATACGCAGTATTTT	CSARLPPKTDTQYF
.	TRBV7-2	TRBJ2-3	TGTGCCAGCAGTACGTACAGGAACACAGATACGCAGTATTTT	CASSTYRNTDTQYF
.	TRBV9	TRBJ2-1	TGTGCCAGCAGCGTAAGGTCAGGGCAAAACTACAATGAGCAGTTCTTC	CASSVRSGQNYNEQFF
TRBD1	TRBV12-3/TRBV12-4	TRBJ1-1	TGTGCCAGCAGAGCCGACAGGGGTGGTAGGACTGAAGCTTTCTTT	CASRADRGGRTEAFF
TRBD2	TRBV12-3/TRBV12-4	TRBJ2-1	TGTGCCAGCAGTTCCGGACTAGCGGGGGCCTGGCAGTTCTTC	CASSSGLAGAWQFF
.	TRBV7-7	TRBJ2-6	TGTGCCAGCTCCACAGGCTCTGGGGCCAACGTCCTGACTTTC	CASSTGSGANVLTF
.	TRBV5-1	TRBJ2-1	TGCGCCAGCAGCTTAACGGCGGTCGCCTACAATGAGCAGTTCTTC	CASSLTAVAYNEQFF
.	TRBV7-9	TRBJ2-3	TGTGCCAGCAGCTTCCAGAACACAGATACGCAGTATTTT	CASSFQNTDTQYF
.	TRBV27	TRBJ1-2	TGTGCCAGCAGTTTATCCCACACCGATGGCTACACCTTC	CASSLSHTDGYTF
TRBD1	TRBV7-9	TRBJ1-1	TGTGCCAGCAGCTTAGGACAGGGAATGAACACTGAAGCTTTCTTT	CASSLGQGMNTEAFF